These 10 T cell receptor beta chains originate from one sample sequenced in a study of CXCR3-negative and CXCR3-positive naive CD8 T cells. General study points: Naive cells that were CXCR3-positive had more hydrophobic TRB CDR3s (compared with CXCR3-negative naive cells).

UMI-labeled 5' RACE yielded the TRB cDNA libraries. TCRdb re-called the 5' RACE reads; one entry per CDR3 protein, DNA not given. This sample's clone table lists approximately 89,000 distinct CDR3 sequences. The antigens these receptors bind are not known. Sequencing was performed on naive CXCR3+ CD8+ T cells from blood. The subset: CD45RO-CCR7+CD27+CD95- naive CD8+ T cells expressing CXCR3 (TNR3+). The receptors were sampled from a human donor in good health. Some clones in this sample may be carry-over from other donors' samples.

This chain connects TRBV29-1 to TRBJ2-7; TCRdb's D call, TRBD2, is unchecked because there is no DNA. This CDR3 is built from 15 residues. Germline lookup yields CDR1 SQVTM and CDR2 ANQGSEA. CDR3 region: CSVETTGLADYEQYF.

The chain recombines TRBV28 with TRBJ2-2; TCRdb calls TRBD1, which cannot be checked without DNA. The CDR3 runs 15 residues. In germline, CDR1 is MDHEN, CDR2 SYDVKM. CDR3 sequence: CASSSGTENTGELFF.

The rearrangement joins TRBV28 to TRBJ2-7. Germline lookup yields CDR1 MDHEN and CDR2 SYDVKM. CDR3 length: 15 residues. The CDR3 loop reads CASSIISDFSYEQYF.

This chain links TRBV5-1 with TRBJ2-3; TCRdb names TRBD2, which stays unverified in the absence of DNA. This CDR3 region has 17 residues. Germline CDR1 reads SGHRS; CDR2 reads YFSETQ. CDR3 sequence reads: CASSPGRLAGATDTQYF. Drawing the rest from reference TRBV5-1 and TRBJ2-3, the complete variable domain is KAGVTQTPRYLIKTRGQQVTLSCSPISGHRSVSWYQQTPGQGLQFLFEYFSETQRNKGNFPGRFSGRQFSNSRSEMNVSTLELGDSALYLCASSPGRLAGATDTQYFGPGTRLTVL.

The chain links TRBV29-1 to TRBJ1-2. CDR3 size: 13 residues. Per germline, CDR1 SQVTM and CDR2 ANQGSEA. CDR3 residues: CSVDQGPNYGYTF.

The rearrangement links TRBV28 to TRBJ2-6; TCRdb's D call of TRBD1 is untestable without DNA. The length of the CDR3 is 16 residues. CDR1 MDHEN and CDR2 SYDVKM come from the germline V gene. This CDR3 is CASSLRTASGANVLTF.

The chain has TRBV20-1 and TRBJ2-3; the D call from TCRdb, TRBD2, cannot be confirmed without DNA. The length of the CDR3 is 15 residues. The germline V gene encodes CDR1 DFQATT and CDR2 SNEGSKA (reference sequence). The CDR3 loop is CSAWRIGEGTDTQYF.

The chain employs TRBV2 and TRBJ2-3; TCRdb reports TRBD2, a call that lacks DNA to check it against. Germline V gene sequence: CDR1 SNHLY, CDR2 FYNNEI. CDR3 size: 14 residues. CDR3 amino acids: CASLAGGLKDTQYF.

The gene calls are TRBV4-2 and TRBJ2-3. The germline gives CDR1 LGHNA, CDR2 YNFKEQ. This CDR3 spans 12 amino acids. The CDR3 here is CASSLLRDTQYF.

The CDR3 region is CSVPTGDLGYGYTF. V gene TRBV29-1 combines with J gene TRBJ1-2; TCRdb's D call of TRBD1 is untestable without DNA. The CDR3 has 14 residues. CDR1 SQVTM and CDR2 ANQGSEA come from the germline V gene. The whole variable domain, remainder taken from reference TRBV29-1 and TRBJ1-2, is SAVISQKPSRDICQRGTSLTIQCQVDSQVTMMFWYRQQPGQSLTLIATANQGSEATYESGFVIDKFPISRPNLTFSTLTVSNMSPEDSSIYLCSVPTGDLGYGYTFGSGTRLTVV.